This is a list of T cell receptor beta chains from one sample in a study of identical twins. MiXCR, run by TCRdb on the 5' RACE reads, gives a single entry per CDR3 protein. The data contain 300,000 to 350,000 distinct CDR3 sequences, over 9% of them seen just once; the ten biggest clones take up 7.2%. Another study also made use of these data, one on yellow fever vaccine responses in identical twins.

The sample was CD8+ T cells sorted from blood. The receptors here all came from a woman aged 18-29 years in good health. Both conserved end residues are part of each CDR3. A D gene is named only where the DNA matches it firmly. Expanded clones get a size class; other rows say once, few or many, or leave the size out.

clone_size	j_call	v_call	d_call	cdr3_nt	cdr3_aa
NA	TRBJ1-6	TRBV15	TRBD1	TGTGCCACCAGGGGCGGCGGGACAGACAATTCACCCCTCCACTTT	CATRGGGTDNSPLHF
few	TRBJ1-5	TRBV27	NA	TGTGCCAGCAGTCCCCAGGACAGTCCATGGGGTCAGCCCCAGCATTTT	CASSPQDSPWGQPQHF
NA	TRBJ2-5	TRBV7-8	NA	TGTGCCAGCAGCTCCCAGTTGTACCAAGAGACCCAGTACTTC	CASSSQLYQETQYF
NA	TRBJ2-7	TRBV5-1	NA	TGCGCCAGCAGCGGACAAGCTGTTCCTTACGAGCAGTACTTC	CASSGQAVPYEQYF
many	TRBJ2-1	TRBV11-2	NA	TGTGCCAGCAGTGTCGGAGGGGACAATGAGCAGTTCTTC	CASSVGGDNEQFF
many	TRBJ2-7	TRBV3-1	NA	TGTGCCAGCAGCCCCGGGACTTACTACGAGCAGTACTTC	CASSPGTYYEQYF
NA	TRBJ2-5	TRBV7-7	NA	TGTGCCAGCAGCCGACTGGGCAGGAATCAAGAGACCCAGTACTTC	CASSRLGRNQETQYF
few	TRBJ2-5	TRBV27	NA	TGTGCCAGCAGTTTATCGTACCAAGAGACCCAGTACTTC	CASSLSYQETQYF
few	TRBJ1-6	TRBV7-6	NA	TGTGCCAGCAGCCGGACAGTTTTCGACTATAATTCACCCCTCCACTTT	CASSRTVFDYNSPLHF
NA	TRBJ2-3	TRBV20-1	NA	TGCAGTGCTAGGTGGTCAAGGACAGATACGCAGTATTTT	CSARWSRTDTQYF
few	TRBJ2-6	TRBV12-3/TRBV12-4	TRBD1	TGTGCCTGCAGTACCGGGACAGGAGCGTTATCTGGGGCCAACGTCCTGACTTTC	CACSTGTGALSGANVLTF
NA	TRBJ2-3	TRBV10-2	NA	TGCGCCAGCAGTGTGGTCTACCCAGATACGCAGTATTTT	CASSVVYPDTQYF
few	TRBJ1-6	TRBV6-1	TRBD1	TGTGCCAGCACTCAAATTACAGGGGAACGGTCACCCCTCCACTTT	CASTQITGERSPLHF
few	TRBJ2-4	TRBV6-1	TRBD2	TGTGCCAGCAGTGAAATCTTGAGGGCGCTAGCGGGAGTCCAAAACATTCAGTACTTC	CASSEILRALAGVQNIQYF
few	TRBJ1-6	TRBV20-1	NA	TGCAGTGCTAGAGATTTCGGGGGAGGTGGAAATTCACCCCTCCACTTT	CSARDFGGGGNSPLHF
few	TRBJ2-2	TRBV11-3	TRBD2	TGTGCCACCGCCGGGAGGTCTAGCGGGGAGCTGTTTTTT	CATAGRSSGELFF
few	TRBJ2-2	TRBV7-6	TRBD1	TGTGCCAGCAGCTTAGCGATTCCCGGACAGGGACTTTTTGGGAACACCGGGGAGCTGTTTTTT	CASSLAIPGQGLFGNTGELFF
few	TRBJ2-5	TRBV7-8	NA	TGTGCCAGCAGCTCTCCAGTGTACCAAGAGACCCAGTACTTC	CASSSPVYQETQYF
many	TRBJ2-7	TRBV12-5	TRBD2	TGTGCTAGTGGTTTCCCCGCCCTAGCGGGAGGACGCCCTTACTACGAGCAGTACTTC	CASGFPALAGGRPYYEQYF
NA	TRBJ2-3	TRBV6-1	NA	TGTGCCAGCAGTGAGTCTCGACGGGCCCAAGATACGCAGTATTTT	CASSESRRAQDTQYF
NA	TRBJ2-3	TRBV2	NA	TGTGCCAGCTTGGGACTTAGCACAGATACGCAGTATTTT	CASLGLSTDTQYF
many	TRBJ1-5	TRBV5-1	NA	TGCGCCAGCAGCTTGGGGACCCCGGGCCCCGTAGGGAATCAGCCCCAGCATTTT	CASSLGTPGPVGNQPQHF
NA	TRBJ1-5	TRBV7-9	NA	TGTGCCAGCAGCATAGGGGGGAGCAATCAGCCCCAGCATTTT	CASSIGGSNQPQHF
few	TRBJ2-3	TRBV20-1	TRBD2	TGCAGTGCCCCGCGCGGTAGCGGGGGGTACAGGGCGAGCACAGATACGCAGTATTTT	CSAPRGSGGYRASTDTQYF
few	TRBJ1-1	TRBV4-1	NA	TGCGCCAGCAGCCCCCGGCCTACGGGGGGCACTGAAGCTTTCTTT	CASSPRPTGGTEAFF
few	TRBJ2-5	TRBV20-1	TRBD2	TGCAGTGCTAGAGATTGGGGCGGGGGTCTAGAAGAGACCCAGTACTTC	CSARDWGGGLEETQYF